This is a list of T cell receptor beta chains from one sample in a study of blood T cells in healthy people across ages. TCRdb processed the 5' RACE reads anew with MiXCR; each CDR3 protein has one entry. The sample carries fewer than 700,000 distinct CDR3 sequences, around 48% recorded once. The sample taken for sequencing was blood. The receptor set was obtained from a man older than 75 in good health. Each CDR3 is given with its conserved first and last residue. The order of the fields is CDR3 DNA, CDR3 protein, D gene, J gene, V gene, clone size. The D gene is left open where the match is weak. The size field is filled for only some rows; it gives once, few, many or a size class.

DNA: TGTGCCAGCATAAGTAGGGTGGAGACCCAGTACTTC; CDR3: CASISRVETQYF; D: -; J: TRBJ2-5; V: TRBV6-1; size: -
DNA: TGTGCCAGCAGCGATCGACTAGAAGGAACGCAGTATTTT; CDR3: CASSDRLEGTQYF; D: -; J: TRBJ2-3; V: TRBV7-9; size: few
DNA: TGTGCCAGCAGCTTTTACCCGCCCTCTGGAAACACCATATATTTT; CDR3: CASSFYPPSGNTIYF; D: -; J: TRBJ1-3; V: TRBV7-2; size: once
DNA: TGCGCCAGCAGGTATACAGGGGACAACTATGGCTACACCTTC; CDR3: CASRYTGDNYGYTF; D: TRBD1; J: TRBJ1-2; V: TRBV5-1; size: -
DNA: TGTGCCAGCAGCCTGTGGCGGAGGGCCATGACAGATACGCAGTATTTT; CDR3: CASSLWRRAMTDTQYF; D: -; J: TRBJ2-3; V: TRBV7-2; size: -
DNA: TGCAGTGCCACCGGTCCCAGCGGGGCCGAGCAGTACTTC; CDR3: CSATGPSGAEQYF; D: TRBD2; J: TRBJ2-7; V: TRBV20-1; size: few
DNA: TGTGCCAGCAGCTTAAACAGAGCCAATGAAAAACTGTTTTTT; CDR3: CASSLNRANEKLFF; D: -; J: TRBJ1-4; V: TRBV7-2; size: -
DNA: TGCGCCAGCAGCGTGGAGACTAGCGGCTACGAGCAGTACTTC; CDR3: CASSVETSGYEQYF; D: TRBD2; J: TRBJ2-7; V: TRBV5-1; size: -
DNA: TGTGCCAGCAGTCCCGGGACTAGCGGGGGGGCCGGAGCCAAAAGCATTCAGTACTTC; CDR3: CASSPGTSGGAGAKSIQYF; D: TRBD2; J: TRBJ2-4; V: TRBV12-3/TRBV12-4; size: -
DNA: TGCAGTGCTTCCGGGACTAGCGGCACAGATACGCAGTATTTT; CDR3: CSASGTSGTDTQYF; D: TRBD2; J: TRBJ2-3; V: TRBV20-1; size: -
DNA: TGTGCCAGCAGTTTGGCATGGACAGGGGGCTACAATGAGCAGTTCTTC; CDR3: CASSLAWTGGYNEQFF; D: TRBD1; J: TRBJ2-1; V: TRBV12-3/TRBV12-4; size: few
DNA: TGTGCCAGCAGCTATACAGGGGGCTTTGGTGAAAAACTGTTTTTT; CDR3: CASSYTGGFGEKLFF; D: TRBD1; J: TRBJ1-4; V: TRBV7-9; size: few
DNA: TGCGCCAGCAGCAGGGCGGGGGGTGACAATGAGCAGTTCTTC; CDR3: CASSRAGGDNEQFF; D: TRBD2; J: TRBJ2-1; V: TRBV5-1; size: -
DNA: TGTGCCTCCAGTGATTTGGAGCGGGGGAACACCGGGGAGCTGTTTTTT; CDR3: CASSDLERGNTGELFF; D: TRBD2; J: TRBJ2-2; V: TRBV24-1; size: once
DNA: TGTGCCAGCACCTCGGACAGGAACCTTAACTATGGCTACACCTTC; CDR3: CASTSDRNLNYGYTF; D: TRBD1; J: TRBJ1-2; V: TRBV27; size: -
DNA: TGTGCCAGCACCCCCCGTGTGGCTAGCGGGATGTGGCGCTACAATGAGCAGTTCTTC; CDR3: CASTPRVASGMWRYNEQFF; D: TRBD2; J: TRBJ2-1; V: TRBV6-1; size: -
DNA: TGTGCCAGCAATGGTGAATTTCCGGGCAATGAGCAGTTCTTC; CDR3: CASNGEFPGNEQFF; D: -; J: TRBJ2-1; V: TRBV11-1; size: -
DNA: TGCAGTGCTAGAGGGGGTGTTGGGCTAGCGGGGGGAGGGAATACGCAGTATTTT; CDR3: CSARGGVGLAGGGNTQYF; D: TRBD2; J: TRBJ2-3; V: TRBV20-1; size: -
DNA: TGTGCCAGCAGGAAAGGAGACAGGGGAAGCAATCAGCCCCAGCATTTT; CDR3: CASRKGDRGSNQPQHF; D: TRBD1; J: TRBJ1-5; V: TRBV6-5; size: many
DNA: TGCGCCAGCAGGCAGGGAGAAAGCACAGATACGCAGTATTTT; CDR3: CASRQGESTDTQYF; D: -; J: TRBJ2-3; V: TRBV4-1; size: -
DNA: TGTGCCAGCTCCCTTGACCGACAGGACCTAGTGGGCTACACCTTC; CDR3: CASSLDRQDLVGYTF; D: -; J: TRBJ1-2; V: TRBV18; size: -
DNA: TGCAGTGCTTTTGGGACAGAGCAAGAGACCCAGTTCTTC; CDR3: CSAFGTEQETQFF; D: TRBD1; J: TRBJ2-1; V: TRBV20-1; size: -
DNA: TGTGCCAGCACCGGGGGGGTCGCGTTAGGCTACACCTTC; CDR3: CASTGGVALGYTF; D: -; J: TRBJ1-2; V: TRBV12-3/TRBV12-4; size: -
DNA: TGTGCCAGCAGCTCAGGGGCCTCAGCGGAAAAACTGTTTTTT; CDR3: CASSSGASAEKLFF; D: -; J: TRBJ1-4; V: TRBV7-9; size: few